Shown below are 9 T cell receptor beta chains from a single sample sequenced in a study of T-cell reconstitution after alpha-beta-depleted transplantation in children. Unique molecular identifiers were incorporated during preparation of the TCRbeta library. TCRdb recomputed calls from the PCR reads with MiXCR, one row per CDR3 protein. The sample records just over 950,000 distinct CDR3 sequences, about 29% being singletons. The source material was PBMCs, mostly from graft donor cells, sampled 360 days after TCRalphabeta/CD19-depleted stem cell transplant. These receptors were taken from a boy under three years old who had a stem cell transplant for SCID, so the T cells may come from the graft donor.

The chain combines TRBV2 with TRBJ1-5; D is uncertain. CDR3 size: 16 residues. V lost 2 bases and J 0 bases, leaving 11 bases between the germline ends. Germline-derived CDR1 and CDR2 are SNHLY and FYNNEI. CDR3 sequence reads: CASSERGEGSNQPQHF. Written as DNA, the CDR3 is TGTGCCAGCAGTGAACGCGGGGAGGGTAGCAATCAGCCCCAGCATTTT.

This clonotype appeared a few times. The chain joins TRBV6-5 to TRBJ1-1; no clear D gene. CDR1 MNHEY and CDR2 SVGAGI come from the germline V gene. The V end was cut by 0 bases, the J end by 1 base, with 6 bases between. The CDR3 length is 14 residues. This chain's CDR3 is CASSYSIQNTEAFF. The CDR3 DNA reads TGTGCCAGCAGTTACTCCATACAGAACACTGAAGCTTTCTTT.

The CDR3 nucleotides are TGCGCCAGCAGCCAAGGGTATAGGGGCTATAGCAATCAGCCCCAGCATTTT. Translated: CASSQGYRGYSNQPQHF. The gene calls are TRBV4-3 and TRBJ1-5; weak D call: TRBD1 (5 bases). The CDR3 runs 17 residues. Germline CDR1 LGHNA, CDR2 YSLEER. Trimming pared 1 base from V and 0 bases from J, leaving 13 bases between.

The chain employs TRBV18 and TRBJ2-5; D is ambiguous. This CDR3 comprises 13 residues. In germline, CDR1 is KGHSH, CDR2 LQKENI. V gave up 2 bases and J gave up 3 bases, with 7 bases separating them. Written as DNA, the CDR3 is TGTGCCAGCTCACCAGGAATTAAAGAGACCCAGTACTTC. Translating it yields CASSPGIKETQYF. The complete variable domain, with remaining parts taken from reference TRBV18 and TRBJ2-5, reads NAGVMQNPRHLVRRRGQEARLRCSPMKGHSHVYWYRQLPEEGLKFMVYLQKENIIDESGMPKERFSAEFPKEGPSILRIQQVVRGDSAAYFCASSPGIKETQYFGPGTRLLVL.

V gene TRBV12-3 or TRBV12-4 combines with J gene TRBJ1-5; D is unresolved. V was pared by 3 bases and J by 3 bases, with 9 bases between. This CDR3 region has 14 residues. In DNA form, the CDR3 reads TGTGCCAGCAGTTTTAACCGGGTCAATCAGCCCCAGCATTTT. Amino acid sequence: CASSFNRVNQPQHF.

This clonotype was seen only a few times. The V call is TRBV7-3, the J call TRBJ2-3, with D perhaps given as TRBD1 or TRBD2 (5 bases each). Germline CDR1 and CDR2: SGHTA and FQGTGA. This CDR3 has 17 amino acids. Trimming cost V 2 bases and J 0 bases, with 15 bases left between them. The CDR3 protein is CASSLEGRFVSTDTQYF. The CDR3 DNA follows: TGTGCCAGCAGCTTAGAGGGACGCTTCGTCAGCACAGATACGCAGTATTTT.

The chain joins TRBV9 to TRBJ2-1; D remains unclear. The CDR3 spans 14 residues. Germline values: CDR1 SGDLS, CDR2 YYNGEE. V was cut by 2 bases and J by 6 bases, with 12 bases left in between. The CDR3 protein is CASSVHTESNEQFF. The CDR3 bases are TGTGCCAGCAGCGTCCATACAGAATCCAATGAGCAGTTCTTC.

A few counts support this clonotype. The chain joins TRBV28 to TRBJ2-3, with 7 bases fitting TRBD2. Germline V gene lookup returns CDR1 MDHEN and CDR2 SYDVKM. The CDR3 totals 16 residues. V lost 2 bases and J lost 2; bases outside the gene matches: 7. In DNA form, the CDR3 reads TGTGCCAGCAGTTTAGGGAGCGGGGTCACCACAGATACGCAGTATTTT. It specifies CASSLGSGVTTDTQYF.

About this clonotype: The junction and the germline gene differ at one end; a read error may be behind it. The chain has TRBV12-3 or TRBV12-4 and TRBJ2-1; perhaps TRBD2 as D (6 bases). This CDR3 contains 15 residues. CDR3 sequence: CACSLSGTVRGEQFF. CDR3 DNA: TGTGCCTGCAGTTTGTCAGGGACGGTGCGGGGTGAGCAGTTCTTC.